This TCR beta chain was recovered during a study of blood T cells in healthy people across ages. Next came a second PCR, run for about 6 to 11 cycles, which used a sample-barcoded 5' primer along with a J-beta primer mix. TCRdb reanalysed the 5' RACE reads using MiXCR and keeps one entry per CDR3 protein. This sample has some 290,000 distinct CDR3 sequences, with 27% found just once. Trimming removed 0 bases at V and 4 bases at J, with 22 bases between. Germline V gives CDR1 MNHEY, CDR2 SVGEGT. CDR3 length equals 18 residues. This clonotype was counted many times. The sequence was obtained from a woman in her 70s in good health. The chain uses TRBV6-2 or TRBV6-3 and TRBJ2-7; the D gene could be TRBD1 or TRBD2 (6 bases each). What was sequenced was blood. DNA for the CDR3: TGTGCCAGCAGTTACTCGACCTTGGGGGCAACGACTAGTTACGAGCAGTACTTC. It encodes CASSYSTLGATTSYEQYF.